Below, 13 T cell receptor beta chains from the same sample are listed, as sequenced in a study of blood T cell repertoires in COVID-19. Some clones are missing from TCRdb's copy, which holds only in-frame ones; the method was immunoSEQ multiplex PCR. In the table there are some 100,000 clones, 75% to 90% of which are singletons. Sample: peripheral blood. These receptor sequences come from a human donor in a cohort sampled during active COVID-19.

This clone was detected once. The rearrangement uses TRBV7-2 and TRBJ2-7; TRBD1 agrees at 10 bases. J lost 6 bases, V lost 5 bases, and 10 bases had no gene match. CDR3 size: 15 residues. CDR1 and CDR2 from the germline V gene are SGHTA and FQGNSA. The CDR3 spells CASSRDRGRLGEQYF. DNA for the CDR3: TGTGCCAGCAGCCGTGACAGGGGGCGCCTGGGCGAGCAGTACTTC.

This clone was detected a few times. The J gene is TRBJ1-4, the V gene TRBV28, with D possibly TRBD1 on 6 matching bases. From germline, CDR1 is MDHEN and CDR2 SYDVKM. Trimming took off 6 bases at V and 5 bases at J, with 10 bases between the two ends. This CDR3 spans 13 amino acids. CDR3 in amino acids: CASRRTANEKLFF. For the CDR3, the DNA is TGTGCCAGCAGGAGGACAGCAAATGAAAAACTGTTTTTT.

The chain combines TRBV11-3 with TRBJ2-1; 10 nucleotides align to TRBD2. The V gene end was trimmed by 5 bases and the J gene end by 2 bases; junction bases not matched to a gene: 3. The CDR3 totals 15 residues. Germline CDR1 is SGHNT and CDR2 is YENEEA. The CDR3 is CASSSSGGAYNEQFF. CDR3 bases: TGTGCCAGCAGCAGCAGCGGGGGGGCCTACAATGAGCAGTTCTTC.

The genes are TRBV18 and TRBJ2-7; TRBD2 matches at 11 bases. CDR1 KGHSH and CDR2 LQKENI come from the germline V gene. The J segment lost 0 bases and the V segment lost 4 bases, leaving 5 bases of the junction unmatched. The CDR3 runs to 16 residues. CDR3 region: CASSLPSGGNSYEQYF. CDR3 sequence (DNA): TGTGCCAGCTCACTCCCTAGCGGGGGGAACTCCTACGAGCAGTACTTC.

This clone was seen only once. The CDR3 coding sequence is TGTGCCAGCTCACCAAACAGCCGGAATGAAAAACTGTTTTTT. Protein: CASSPNSRNEKLFF. The chain uses TRBV18 and TRBJ1-4; D not certain. Germline V gene sequence: CDR1 KGHSH, CDR2 LQKENI. Trimming pared 2 bases from V and 5 bases from J, leaving 9 bases between. CDR3 length equals 14 residues.

The chain recombines TRBV5-1 with TRBJ1-6; D ambiguous. Trimming left V 4 bases short and J 6 bases short, with 8 bases between. The CDR3 is 13 residues long. From germline, CDR1 is SGHRS and CDR2 YFSETQ. The CDR3 spells CASSLEINSPLHF. The DNA of the CDR3 is TGCGCCAGCAGCCTAGAGATTAATTCACCCCTCCACTTT. The complete variable domain, with remaining parts taken from reference TRBV5-1 and TRBJ1-6, reads KAGVTQTPRYLIKTRGQQVTLSCSPISGHRSVSWYQQTPGQGLQFLFEYFSETQRNKGNFPGRFSGRQFSNSRSEMNVSTLELGDSALYLCASSLEINSPLHFGNGTRLTVT.

The chain recombines TRBV19 with TRBJ2-3; D is possibly TRBD1 (6 bases). Germline CDR1 is LNHDA and CDR2 is SQIVND (reference sequence). V lost 5 bases and J lost 0, with 12 bases in between. There are 15 residues in the CDR3. The CDR3 loop is CASSSQGFSTDTQYF. The CDR3 DNA reads TGTGCCAGTAGTTCACAGGGATTTAGCACAGATACGCAGTATTTT. The full variable domain, its missing parts supplied by reference TRBV19 and TRBJ2-3, is DGGITQSPKYLFRKEGQNVTLSCEQNLNHDAMYWYRQDPGQGLRLIYYSQIVNDFQKGDIAEGYSVSREKKESFPLTVTSAQKNPTAFYLCASSSQGFSTDTQYFGPGTRLTVL.

The chain links TRBV28 to TRBJ1-4, with a tentative D call TRBD1 (5 bases). Between the trimmed V and J ends, which lost 2 bases and 8 bases, there was a span of 21 bases. The CDR3 loop spans 17 amino acids. In germline, CDR1 is MDHEN, CDR2 SYDVKM. The CDR3 loop is CASSLANLGRRGEKLFF. The CDR3 DNA follows: TGTGCCAGCAGTTTAGCAAACTTAGGACGGCGGGGCGAAAAACTGTTTTTT.

The chain recombines TRBV4-3 with TRBJ1-1; D ambiguous. Germline V CDR1 and CDR2: LGHNA, YSLEER. The CDR3 length is 13 residues. The ends were cut back, 4 bases at V and 3 bases at J, with 9 bases in the middle. CDR3 protein: CASSPRWDTEAFF. The CDR3 DNA follows: TGCGCCAGCAGCCCGAGGTGGGACACTGAAGCTTTCTTT.

The chain uses TRBV5-1 and TRBJ2-3; 16 bases align to TRBD2. The CDR3 is 16 residues long. Trimming took 3 bases from V and 6 from J; bases not matched to a gene: 4. Per germline, CDR1 SGHRS and CDR2 YFSETQ. The CDR3 protein is CASSSGLAGGRDTQYF. The CDR3 nucleotides are TGCGCCAGCAGCTCGGGACTAGCGGGGGGGCGTGATACGCAGTATTTT.

This chain joins TRBV5-1 and TRBJ1-3; the match to TRBD1 covers 7 bases. Germline values: CDR1 SGHRS, CDR2 YFSETQ. This CDR3 region has 18 residues. V shed 4 bases and J 0 bases; nucleotides not matched to a gene: 13. The CDR3 reads CASSPNNRGYLSGNTIYF. The CDR3 nucleotides are TGCGCCAGCAGCCCCAACAACAGGGGCTACCTCTCTGGAAACACCATATATTTT.

V is TRBV5-8 and J is TRBJ2-5; TRBD2 is a possible D gene (6 bases). CDR1 and CDR2 from the germline V gene are SGHTS and YDEGEE. Trimming took 4 bases from V and 4 from J, leaving 17 bases between them. The CDR3 has 15 amino acids. CDR3 nucleotides: TGTGCCAGCAGCCCAGGTCGGGGGTCCCGAGAGACCCAGTACTTC. This translates into CASSPGRGSRETQYF.

This chain connects TRBV28 to TRBJ2-1, with 9 bases fitting TRBD1. Germline CDR1 MDHEN, CDR2 SYDVKM. This CDR3 is built from 15 residues. Unmatched junction bases numbered 7, after V lost 6 bases and J lost 4 bases. In DNA form, the CDR3 reads TGTGCCAGCAGCTCCGGGACAGGGCTTTACAATGAGCAGTTCTTC. It is translated as CASSSGTGLYNEQFF. Drawing the rest from reference TRBV28 and TRBJ2-1, the complete variable domain is DVKVTQSSRYLVKRTGEKVFLECVQDMDHENMFWYRQDPGLGLRLIYFSYDVKMKEKGDIPEGYSVSREKKERFSLILESASTNQTSMYLCASSSGTGLYNEQFFGPGTRLTVL.